A single sample gave rise to the 8 T cell receptor beta chains below, sequenced in a study of cytomegalovirus exposure and HLA in healthy donors. The PCR was carried out with 60 Vbeta primers and 13 Jbeta primers. The protocol was immunoSEQ multiplex PCR, while the TCRdb copy is restricted to in-frame clones and leaves out a portion. The sample has approximately 150,000 clones, 77% seen once. The sequenced material came from PBMCs. The source of these receptors is a middle-aged woman in good health and CMV-seropositive.

V gene TRBV29-1 combines with J gene TRBJ2-3, with 9 bases fitting TRBD2. Germline V gives CDR1 SQVTM, CDR2 ANQGSEA. The CDR3 has 16 residues. V trimming: 2 bases; J trimming: 2 bases; junction bases outside the gene matches: 8. CDR3 in DNA: TGCAGCGTTGAACGGCGCGGGAGGGATTACACAGATACGCAGTATTTT. Translated: CSVERRGRDYTDTQYF.

The chain recombines TRBV7-2 with TRBJ2-1, with TRBD2 identical over 8 bases. Germline values: CDR1 SGHTA, CDR2 FQGNSA. There are 15 residues in the CDR3. The V gene end was trimmed by 5 bases and the J gene end by 2 bases; junction bases not matched to a gene: 5. The CDR3 reads CASSITSGTYNEQFF. The CDR3 bases are TGTGCCAGCAGCATTACTAGCGGAACCTACAATGAGCAGTTCTTC. Full variable domain (outside the CDR3, taken from reference TRBV7-2 and TRBJ2-1): GAGVSQSPSNKVTEKGKDVELRCDPISGHTALYWYRQSLGQGLEFLIYFQGNSAPDKSGLPSDRFSAERTGGSVSTLTIQRTQQEDSAVYLCASSITSGTYNEQFFGPGTRLTVL.

The genes are TRBV30 and TRBJ1-6; D remains unclear. The CDR3 spans 14 residues. Per germline, CDR1 GTSNPN and CDR2 SVGIG (reference sequence). V was cut by 4 bases and J by 7 bases, with 14 bases left in between. This CDR3 reads CAWNPSRWNSPLHF. The CDR3 DNA reads as TGTGCCTGGAACCCGTCCCGGTGGAATTCACCCCTCCACTTT.

The chain carries TRBV6-1 and TRBJ1-2; TRBD1 matches 10 bases. Germline V gene lookup returns CDR1 MNHNS and CDR2 SASEGT. Unmatched junction bases numbered 7, after V lost 7 bases and J lost 2 bases. CDR3 length: 15 amino acids. The CDR3 loop reads CASKEAGQGNYGYTF. CDR3 DNA: TGTGCCAGCAAAGAAGCGGGACAGGGGAACTATGGCTACACCTTC.

This chain links TRBV11-3 with TRBJ1-2, with a tentative D call TRBD1 (5 bases). Trimming removed 5 bases at V and 8 bases at J, with 12 bases between. This CDR3 region has 12 residues. Germline values: CDR1 SGHNT, CDR2 YENEEA. The CDR3 DNA is TGTGCCAGCAGCCGGGGGAGCGACGGCTACACCTTC. Translating it yields CASSRGSDGYTF.

This chain connects TRBV30 to TRBJ2-6; D gene uncertain. Trimming removed 3 bases at V and 0 bases at J, with 9 bases between. The CDR3 spans 15 residues. Germline CDR1 and CDR2: GTSNPN and SVGIG (reference sequence). DNA of the CDR3: TGTGCCTGGAGGCGCGAACTCTCTGGGGCCAACGTCCTGACTTTC. Protein sequence: CAWRRELSGANVLTF.

The chain uses TRBV9 and TRBJ1-4; 8 bases map to TRBD1. Per germline, CDR1 SGDLS and CDR2 YYNGEE. The CDR3 runs 15 residues. V dropped 0 bases and J dropped 4; count of bases not matched to a gene: 2. As DNA, the CDR3 is TGTGCCAGCAGCGTAGGGGGACAGGTTAATGAAAAACTGTTTTTT. This translates into CASSVGGQVNEKLFF.

The chain employs TRBV2 and TRBJ2-5, with TRBD1 matching 7 bases. CDR3 length equals 11 residues. CDR1 is SNHLY and CDR2 is FYNNEI in the germline V gene. V trimming: 4 bases; J trimming: 10 bases; junction bases outside the gene matches: 3. CDR3 sequence: CASSARDSQYF. The DNA of the CDR3 is TGTGCCAGCAGTGCCAGGGACAGCCAGTACTTC.